The 32 T cell receptor beta chains given below trace back to one sample, sequenced in a study of lymphopenia after photon versus proton radiotherapy. Profiled with immunoSEQ multiplex PCR; TCRdb holds only in-frame clones, not every one. The sample contains 150,000 to 200,000 clones, 88% of which appear only once. Here the sequenced sample was peripheral blood, taken from a patient treated with photon-based radiotherapy. These receptors all stem from a middle-aged man with gastric cancer.

Worth noting for this clone: At the DNA level, this CDR3 is encoded by other sequences in the same sample as well. The gene calls are TRBV5-1 and TRBJ2-3; unclear D gene. V was shortened by 4 bases and J by 0 bases, with 9 bases between the two germline ends. CDR3 length: 14 amino acids. Per germline, CDR1 SGHRS and CDR2 YFSETQ. The CDR3 DNA sequence: TGCGCCAGCAGCGACGGGTCTAGCACAGATACGCAGTATTTT. This codes for CASSDGSSTDTQYF.

This sequence joins TRBV11-1 and TRBJ1-1; D is undetermined. The CDR3 is 15 residues long. CDR1 is SGHAT, CDR2 FQDESV, per germline (reference sequence). V lost 3 bases to trimming and J lost 5 bases, with 16 bases between them. CDR3 region: CASSFGLLGGTEAFF. In DNA form, the CDR3 reads TGTGCCAGCAGCTTCGGCCTTCTAGGAGGGACTGAAGCTTTCTTT.

J is TRBJ2-5 and V is TRBV4-3, with 8 bases aligning to TRBD2. This CDR3 comprises 14 residues. The germline gives CDR1 LGHNA, CDR2 YSLEER. The junction had 2 bases not matched to a gene; V was cut back by 0 bases and J by 5 bases. CDR3 sequence (DNA): TGCGCCAGCAGCCAAGATTCGGGAGGGGAGACCCAGTACTTC. Translation gives CASSQDSGGETQYF.

This chain joins TRBV9 and TRBJ2-7; TRBD1 aligns across 10 bases. The CDR3 loop spans 15 amino acids. Germline V gene sequence: CDR1 SGDLS, CDR2 YYNGEE. V dropped 2 bases and J dropped 7; count of bases not matched to a gene: 9. Written as DNA, the CDR3 is TGTGCCAGCAGCGTGAACCCGGGGACAGGGGTAGAGCAGTACTTC. As protein: CASSVNPGTGVEQYF.

The chain carries TRBV18 and TRBJ2-3; 10 positions agree with TRBD2. The CDR3 runs to 16 residues. Germline V gene sequence: CDR1 KGHSH, CDR2 LQKENI. J was trimmed by 2 bases and V by 5 bases; bases with no gene match: 7. The CDR3 DNA sequence: TGTGCCAGCTCAGCCCTAGGGACTAGCGACACAGATACGCAGTATTTT. Translation: CASSALGTSDTDTQYF.

The chain combines TRBV7-8 with TRBJ2-1, with D uncertain. Germline V CDR1 and CDR2: SGHVS, FQNEAQ. Trimming pared 1 base from V and 6 bases from J, leaving 13 bases between. The CDR3 loop spans 15 amino acids. The CDR3 spells CASSLVEQDFNEQFF. Here the CDR3 DNA reads TGTGCCAGCAGCTTAGTTGAACAAGACTTCAATGAGCAGTTCTTC.

The J gene is TRBJ2-4, the V gene TRBV9; the D is unclear. The CDR3 runs to 16 residues. Germline loops: CDR1 SGDLS, CDR2 YYNGEE. V was shortened by 1 base and J by 2 bases, with 13 bases between the two germline ends. As DNA, the CDR3 is TGTGCCAGCAGCGTATCTAACTCAGGCACCAAAAACATTCAGTACTTC. The encoded protein is CASSVSNSGTKNIQYF.

This chain uses TRBV6-1 with TRBJ2-1, with TRBD1 as a possible D gene (5 bases). The CDR3 consists of 12 residues. Germline V gene data show CDR1 as MNHNS and CDR2 as SASEGT. V was shortened by 10 bases and J by 1 base, with 8 bases between the two germline ends. CDR3 loop: CATQGSYNEQFF. Here the CDR3 DNA reads TGTGCCACCCAGGGATCCTACAATGAGCAGTTCTTC.

V gene TRBV18 combines with J gene TRBJ2-4; D is perhaps TRBD1 (5 bases). Germline V CDR1 and CDR2: KGHSH, LQKENI. This CDR3 spans 17 amino acids. Trimming stripped 4 bases from V and 1 base from J, with 17 bases between. The CDR3 sequence: CASSQIGPGNAKNIQYF. The CDR3, as DNA: TGTGCCAGCTCACAGATAGGGCCAGGGAATGCCAAAAACATTCAGTACTTC.

The chain recombines TRBV18 with TRBJ2-7; D not resolved. The germline V gene has CDR1 KGHSH and CDR2 LQKENI. The CDR3 extends over 13 amino acids. Trimming left V 6 bases short and J 1 base short, with 10 bases between. This CDR3 reads CASSAPDSYEQYF. The CDR3 DNA reads TGTGCCAGCTCGGCACCTGATTCCTACGAGCAGTACTTC.

This clone is a singleton in its sample. The chain employs TRBV7-8 and TRBJ2-1; no firm D call. The CDR3 spans 18 residues. Trimming removed 4 bases from V and 6 bases from J, with 25 bases in between. CDR1 and CDR2 from the germline V gene are SGHVS and FQNEAQ. In DNA form, the CDR3 reads TGTGCCAGCAGCTCTTCATCCGGACCCCAGTTCGGCCTCAATGAGCAGTTCTTC. Amino acid sequence: CASSSSSGPQFGLNEQFF.

V gene TRBV5-4 combines with J gene TRBJ1-2, with 11 bases that match TRBD1. CDR3 size: 13 residues. Losses at the gene ends were 6 bases for V and 6 bases for J; bases not matched to a gene: 4. In germline, CDR1 is SGHNT, CDR2 YYREEE (reference sequence). The CDR3 sequence is CASTGTGGNGYTF. The CDR3 DNA sequence: TGTGCCAGCACAGGGACAGGGGGGAATGGCTACACCTTC.

Turning to this clone: The sample holds other DNA sequences that translate to the same CDR3. This rearrangement joins TRBV9 to TRBJ2-1, with 8 bases matching TRBD2. V lost 1 base, J lost 1 base, and 1 base stayed unmatched. The CDR3 contains 15 residues. Germline values: CDR1 SGDLS, CDR2 YYNGEE. For the CDR3, the DNA is TGTGCCAGCAGCGTAAGCGGGAGTTCCTACAATGAGCAGTTCTTC. This encodes CASSVSGSSYNEQFF.

The chain uses TRBV5-8 and TRBJ2-3, with 7 bases aligning to TRBD2. After removal of 6 bases from V and 3 bases from J, the junction contained 7 bases not matched to a gene. The CDR3 is made up of 14 amino acids. Germline CDR1 reads SGHTS; CDR2 reads YDEGEE. CDR3 sequence: CASTRTSRTDTQYF. The CDR3 region has the DNA TGTGCCAGCACACGGACTAGTAGGACAGATACGCAGTATTTT. Supplemented by reference TRBV5-8 and TRBJ2-3, the full variable domain reads EAGVTQSPTHLIKTRGQQATLRCSPISGHTSVYWYQQALGLGLQFLLWYDEGEERNRGNFPPRFSGRQFPNYSSELNVNALELEDSALYLCASTRTSRTDTQYFGPGTRLTVL.

This chain joins TRBV7-9 and TRBJ2-2; D not resolved. The CDR3 contains 14 residues. The germline gives CDR1 SEHNR, CDR2 FQNEAQ (reference sequence). Trimming cost V 5 bases and J 6 bases, with 13 bases left between them. CDR3: CASSPPARSGELFF. The CDR3, as DNA: TGTGCCAGCAGCCCCCCCGCGAGGTCCGGGGAGCTGTTTTTT. Filled out from reference TRBV7-9 and TRBJ2-2, the complete variable domain reads DTGVSQNPRHKITKRGQNVTFRCDPISEHNRLYWYRQTLGQGPEFLTYFQNEAQLEKSRLLSDRFSAERPKGSFSTLEIQRTEQGDSAMYLCASSPPARSGELFFGEGSRLTVL.

This rearrangement joins TRBV11-3 to TRBJ1-1; D possibly corresponds to TRBD1 (5 bases). This CDR3 contains 14 residues. Trimming removed 5 bases from V and 0 bases from J, with 10 bases in between. The germline V gene encodes CDR1 SGHNT and CDR2 YENEEA. The CDR3 region has the DNA TGTGCCAGCAGCCAGGGAAACATGAACACTGAAGCTTTCTTT. Amino acid sequence: CASSQGNMNTEAFF.

This chain joins TRBV4-2 and TRBJ1-5, with D uncertain. The germline gives CDR1 LGHNA, CDR2 YNFKEQ. V was cut by 0 bases and J by 1 base, with 1 base left in between. This CDR3 comprises 13 residues. CDR3 residues: CASSQESNQPQHF. The DNA for the CDR3 is TGTGCCAGCAGCCAAGAGAGCAATCAGCCCCAGCATTTT.

V and J are TRBV19 and TRBJ1-5, with D unclear. In germline, CDR1 is LNHDA, CDR2 SQIVND (reference sequence). CDR3 length: 14 residues. V lost 3 bases and J lost 0, with 6 bases in between. The CDR3 region has the DNA TGTGCCAGTAGTATCCAGGATAGCAATCAGCCCCAGCATTTT. Its translation: CASSIQDSNQPQHF.

In this sample, this clone turned up once. This chain joins TRBV28 and TRBJ1-1; D gene unclear. The CDR3 runs to 16 residues. Trimming stripped 6 bases from V and 3 bases from J, with 20 bases between. Germline V gene data show CDR1 as MDHEN and CDR2 as SYDVKM. CDR3 in DNA: TGTGCCAGCAGCCCCCCAACAGTTTCGTTGGACACTGAAGCTTTCTTT. Its protein is CASSPPTVSLDTEAFF.

This clone was found once. The V gene is TRBV4-2, the J gene TRBJ2-7; 13 nucleotides agree with TRBD2. The length of the CDR3 is 19 residues. CDR1 is LGHNA and CDR2 is YNFKEQ in the germline V gene. V dropped 4 bases and J dropped 5; count of bases not matched to a gene: 17. The CDR3 loop is CASSRVYQRTSGSIDEQYF. As DNA, the CDR3 is TGTGCCAGCAGCCGCGTATATCAGCGGACTAGCGGGAGCATCGACGAGCAGTACTTC.

The chain uses TRBV28 and TRBJ1-2; 8 bases line up with TRBD1. The trim removed 5 bases at V and 2 bases at J, leaving 7 bases unmatched. The CDR3 is 15 residues long. CDR1 and CDR2 from the germline V gene are MDHEN and SYDVKM. The CDR3 DNA is TGTGCCAGCAGTATGATCAGGGGGCAAAACTATGGCTACACCTTC. It codes for CASSMIRGQNYGYTF.

This sequence joins TRBV18 and TRBJ1-1; D is ambiguous. CDR3 length: 13 residues. Germline loops: CDR1 KGHSH, CDR2 LQKENI. Trimming took off 0 bases at V and 0 bases at J, with 2 bases between the two ends. The CDR3 reads CASSPPLNTEAFF. CDR3 nucleotide sequence: TGTGCCAGCTCACCACCACTGAACACTGAAGCTTTCTTT.

This chain links TRBV21-1 with TRBJ2-1; TRBD2 reflects the table's D call only, with no check against the DNA. TRBV21-1 is noted as a pseudogene. This CDR3 contains 22 residues. The CDR3 DNA reads as TGTGCCAGCAGCAAAGGCGGGGGGACGGGACCGAAGGAAAGAGCGCCTTACAATGAGCAGTTCTTC. It translates to CASSKGGGTGPKERAPYNEQFF.

J is TRBJ1-2 and V is TRBV10-3; 9 bases fit TRBD1. V shed 2 bases and J 3 bases; nucleotides not matched to a gene: 1. The CDR3 runs 14 residues. Germline CDR1 is ENHRY and CDR2 is SYGVKD. The CDR3: CAISERQGDYGYTF. The CDR3 DNA sequence: TGTGCCATCAGTGAGCGACAGGGGGACTATGGCTACACCTTC.

The chain uses TRBV30 and TRBJ2-2, with D uncertain. This CDR3 is 13 amino acids long. Trimming pared 4 bases from V and 0 bases from J, leaving 6 bases between. Per the germline V gene, CDR1 is GTSNPN and CDR2 is SVGIG (reference sequence). In DNA, the CDR3 is TGTGCCTGGAACCCCGCGAACACCGGGGAGCTGTTTTTT. Encoded protein: CAWNPANTGELFF.

This clone was detected once. The chain joins TRBV10-3 to TRBJ1-1; a possible D gene is TRBD1 (6 bases). In germline, CDR1 is ENHRY, CDR2 SYGVKD. The CDR3 runs 14 residues. Trimming left V 3 bases short and J 2 bases short, with 10 bases between. As DNA, the CDR3 is TGTGCCATCAGTGACAGGGGCCGTAACACTGAAGCTTTCTTT. This codes for CAISDRGRNTEAFF.

The rearrangement joins TRBV7-2 to TRBJ2-6, with 9 bases matching TRBD2. CDR3 size: 17 residues. Trimming at V came to 3 bases and at J to 0 bases, leaving 3 bases not matched to a gene. The germline V gene encodes CDR1 SGHTA and CDR2 FQGNSA. CDR3 region: CASSLTSGPSGANVLTF. In nucleotides, the CDR3 is TGTGCCAGCAGCTTGACTAGCGGTCCCTCTGGGGCCAACGTCCTGACTTTC.

The rearrangement joins TRBV5-4 to TRBJ2-2; no clear D. This CDR3 comprises 15 residues. Germline CDR1 is SGHNT and CDR2 is YYREEE (reference sequence). V lost 4 bases and J 2 bases, leaving 12 bases between the germline ends. The CDR3 sequence is CASSDLDGNTGELFF. CDR3 nucleotides: TGTGCCAGCAGCGACCTCGACGGCAACACCGGGGAGCTGTTTTTT.

The rearrangement uses TRBV25-1 and TRBJ2-1; either TRBD1 or TRBD2 may fit D (5 bases each). The CDR3 covers 15 residues. V lost 3 bases and J 2 bases, leaving 11 bases between the germline ends. The germline CDR1 and CDR2 sequences are MGHDK and SYGVNS. The CDR3 nucleotides read TGTGCCAGCAGTGAGGGGGACCTAGCCTACAATGAGCAGTTCTTC. It specifies CASSEGDLAYNEQFF.

The chain recombines TRBV30 with TRBJ1-1; TRBD1 might be the D (6 bases). CDR1 is GTSNPN and CDR2 is SVGIG in the germline V gene (reference sequence). Trimming pared 0 bases from V and 10 bases from J, leaving 9 bases between. This CDR3 comprises 11 residues. The CDR3 protein is CAWSVQGGAFF. The CDR3 region has the DNA TGTGCCTGGAGTGTACAAGGGGGAGCTTTCTTT.

This CDR3 is CASRRGEGSTDTQYF. Here the CDR3 DNA reads TGCGCCAGCCGGAGGGGGGAGGGAAGCACAGATACGCAGTATTTT. The chain uses TRBV5-1 and TRBJ2-3; a possible D gene is TRBD2 (7 bases). Trimming took off 7 bases at V and 0 bases at J, with 15 bases between the two ends. Germline CDR1 and CDR2: SGHRS and YFSETQ. The CDR3 length is 15 residues.

The chain employs TRBV11-1 and TRBJ2-3; D uncertain. CDR3 length equals 13 residues. V shed 1 base and J shed 9 bases, with 11 bases lying between them. The germline V gene has CDR1 SGHAT and CDR2 FQDESV (reference sequence). CDR3 nucleotide sequence: TGTGCCAGCAGCTTAGAGGACGGATTAACGCAGTATTTT. Protein: CASSLEDGLTQYF.